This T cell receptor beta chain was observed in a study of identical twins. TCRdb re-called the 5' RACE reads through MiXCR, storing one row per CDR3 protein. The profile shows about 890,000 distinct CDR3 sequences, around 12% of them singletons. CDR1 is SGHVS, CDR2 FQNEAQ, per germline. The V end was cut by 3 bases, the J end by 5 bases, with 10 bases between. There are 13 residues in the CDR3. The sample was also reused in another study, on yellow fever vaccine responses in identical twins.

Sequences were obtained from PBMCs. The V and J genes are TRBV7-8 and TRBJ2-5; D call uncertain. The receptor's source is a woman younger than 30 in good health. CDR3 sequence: CASSLSVGETQYF. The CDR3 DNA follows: TGTGCCAGCAGCTTGAGCGTTGGGGAGACCCAGTACTTC.